This entry lists 19 T cell receptor beta chains sequenced from one sample in a study of T cells in localized non-small cell lung cancer. Clones were read by immunoSEQ multiplex PCR, and TCRdb kept only the in-frame ones, dropping some. The table has over a thousand clones, roughly 20% seen once. The sequences come from normal lung tissue next to the tumor, collected before any cancer treatment. Every receptor here comes from a male donor at least 60 years old with stage III squamous cell lung carcinoma.

The chain is built from TRBV5-1 and TRBJ2-5; D remains ambiguous. CDR1 SGHRS and CDR2 YFSETQ come from the germline V gene. The V and J ends lost 4 bases and 2 bases respectively, with 12 bases between them. This CDR3 has 14 amino acids. The CDR3 nucleotides read TGCGCCAGCAGCCCTTGGTCCCAACAAGAGACCCAGTACTTC. Its protein is CASSPWSQQETQYF.

The DNA of the CDR3 is TGTGCCAGCAGCTTTAAGAGGGAGACTGAAGCTTTCTTT. Translation: CASSFKRETEAFF. The rearrangement joins TRBV9 to TRBJ1-1; D is unclear. Deletions cut 4 bases from V and 5 bases from J, with 12 bases between. CDR1 is SGDLS and CDR2 is YYNGEE in the germline V gene. The CDR3 runs 13 residues.

The chain has TRBV15 and TRBJ2-6; D may be TRBD2 (5 bases). V dropped 0 bases and J dropped 2 bases, with 8 bases sitting between them. Germline assignment: CDR1 LNHNV and CDR2 YYDKDF (reference sequence). The CDR3 has 16 amino acids. DNA of the CDR3: TGTGCCACCAGCAGAGATCCGGGGACTGGGGCCAACGTCCTGACTTTC. This codes for CATSRDPGTGANVLTF.

This chain joins TRBV29-1 and TRBJ2-7; 9 nucleotides agree with TRBD1. J was trimmed by 2 bases and V by 1 base; bases with no gene match: 0. This CDR3 is 13 amino acids long. Germline V gene sequence: CDR1 SQVTM, CDR2 ANQGSEA. Here the CDR3 DNA reads TGCAGCGTTGAAGGGACAGGGGCCTACGAGCAGTACTTC. It yields the protein CSVEGTGAYEQYF.

The rearrangement joins TRBV18 to TRBJ1-5; D is possibly TRBD1 (5 bases). There are 15 residues in the CDR3. Deletions cut 4 bases from V and 2 bases from J, with 12 bases between. The germline gives CDR1 KGHSH, CDR2 LQKENI. This chain's CDR3 is CASSQGPAGNQPQHF. CDR3 in DNA: TGTGCCAGCTCACAGGGGCCCGCCGGCAATCAGCCCCAGCATTTT.

J is TRBJ1-5 and V is TRBV19; 8 bases map to TRBD1. Germline V gives CDR1 LNHDA, CDR2 SQIVND (reference sequence). V dropped 3 bases and J dropped 6; count of bases not matched to a gene: 4. The CDR3 is 14 residues long. The CDR3 protein is CASSIQGARQPQHF. In DNA, the CDR3 is TGTGCCAGTAGTATTCAGGGGGCGCGTCAGCCCCAGCATTTT.

The chain recombines TRBV11-3 with TRBJ1-4; TRBD1 might be the D (6 bases). Germline lookup yields CDR1 SGHNT and CDR2 YENEEA. The length of the CDR3 is 17 residues. V lost 1 base and J 0 bases, leaving 12 bases between the germline ends. Written as DNA, the CDR3 is TGTGCCAGCAGCTTAGGGACAGATCTTGCAACTAATGAAAAACTGTTTTTT. It codes for CASSLGTDLATNEKLFF.

This clone has just a few counts. The CDR3 nucleotides are TGCGCCAGCAGCTTGGACACTAGCACAGATACGCAGTATTTT. Translation gives CASSLDTSTDTQYF. The chain employs TRBV5-1 and TRBJ2-3; D not resolved. Trimming stripped 0 bases from V and 0 bases from J, with 5 bases between. The CDR3 spans 14 residues. The germline V gene encodes CDR1 SGHRS and CDR2 YFSETQ.

The gene calls are TRBV11-3 and TRBJ1-1, with 7 bases lining up with TRBD1. The CDR3 spans 14 residues. J lost 3 bases, V lost 6 bases, and 7 bases had no gene match. The germline gives CDR1 SGHNT, CDR2 YENEEA. CDR3 DNA sequence: TGTGCCAGCAGGAGGGTCCAGGGGGACACTGAAGCTTTCTTT. As protein: CASRRVQGDTEAFF. The variable domain in full, with the rest retrieved from reference TRBV11-3 and TRBJ1-1, is EAGVVQSPRYKIIEKKQPVAFWCNPISGHNTLYWYLQNLGQGPELLIRYENEEAVDDSQLPKDRFSAERLKGVDSTLKIQPAELGDSAVYLCASRRVQGDTEAFFGQGTRLTVV.

V is TRBV6-8 and J is TRBJ2-3; 14 bases map to TRBD2. With 2 bases clipped from V and 5 bases from J, the junction kept 3 bases outside the gene matches. The germline V gene encodes CDR1 MNHGY and CDR2 SAAAGT. The CDR3 is 16 residues long. The CDR3 sequence is CASSYPGTSGGDTQYF. The CDR3 DNA sequence: TGTGCCAGCAGTTACCCAGGGACTAGCGGGGGAGATACGCAGTATTTT.

In this sample, this clone is hyperexpanded (1% or more). The rearrangement links TRBV28 to TRBJ2-2; tentatively, D is TRBD2 (5 bases). CDR3 length: 15 residues. V lost 7 bases and J lost 2, with 14 bases in between. CDR1 and CDR2 (germline): MDHEN, SYDVKM. CDR3 DNA: TGTGCCAGCACCCCAAGGACTTTTAACACCGGGGAGCTGTTTTTT. It specifies CASTPRTFNTGELFF.

The chain uses TRBV30 and TRBJ2-3, with D perhaps matching TRBD1 (5 bases). CDR1 GTSNPN and CDR2 SVGIG come from the germline V gene (reference sequence). V was clipped by 4 bases and J by 2 bases, with 10 bases between them. This CDR3 spans 13 amino acids. This CDR3 reads CAWNKGDTDTQYF. The CDR3 coding sequence is TGTGCCTGGAACAAAGGGGACACAGATACGCAGTATTTT.

This clone was seen a few times. The chain is built from TRBV6-8 and TRBJ1-1, with TRBD1 matching over 8 bases. The CDR3 is 12 amino acids. Germline V gene data show CDR1 as MNHGY and CDR2 as SAAAGT. Trimming took 5 bases from V and 8 from J; bases not matched to a gene: 4. The CDR3 nucleotides are TGTGCCAGCAGTGCGCGACAGGGGGAAGCTTTCTTT. Encoded protein: CASSARQGEAFF.

This chain connects TRBV11-3 to TRBJ2-1; a possible D gene is TRBD1 (6 bases). Germline values: CDR1 SGHNT, CDR2 YENEEA. This CDR3 region has 14 residues. V was cut by 5 bases and J by 7 bases, with 15 bases left in between. Here the CDR3 reads CASSPRDIYNEQFF. CDR3 DNA sequence: TGTGCCAGCAGCCCCCGGGACATTTATAATGAGCAGTTCTTC.

The V gene is TRBV19, the J gene TRBJ2-7; D might be TRBD2 (6 bases). Trimming shortened V by 0 bases and J by 3 bases, and 6 bases separated the two germline ends. The CDR3 sequence is 13 residues long. Germline V gene data show CDR1 as LNHDA and CDR2 as SQIVND (reference sequence). CDR3 bases: TGTGCCAGTAGTATAGAGGGGGGCTACGAGCAGTACTTC. It translates to CASSIEGGYEQYF.

This sequence joins TRBV2 and TRBJ2-5, with TRBD2 matching over 8 bases. With 7 bases clipped from V and 3 bases from J, the junction kept 10 bases outside the gene matches. Germline V lookup: CDR1 SNHLY, CDR2 FYNNEI. The CDR3 extends over 15 amino acids. In DNA, the CDR3 is TGTGCCAGCACACGGTCCGGGGGGGGTGAAGAGACCCAGTACTTC. Amino acid sequence: CASTRSGGGEETQYF.

J is TRBJ1-1 and V is TRBV10-2; 9 nucleotides agree with TRBD1. CDR3 size: 14 residues. Per germline, CDR1 WSHSY and CDR2 SAAADI. Germline trimming cut 8 bases from V and 4 bases from J; bases unmatched to any gene: 8. This CDR3 reads CASGGDRVITEAFF. The CDR3 DNA reads as TGCGCCAGCGGTGGGGACAGGGTGATCACTGAAGCTTTCTTT.

The gene calls are TRBV21-1 and TRBJ2-1; the D call in the table, TRBD2, was not verified against the DNA. TRBV21-1 is a known pseudogene. The CDR3 loop spans 13 amino acids. CDR3 in DNA: TGTGCCAGCAGTGATAACGGTTACAATGAGCAGTTCTTC. This gives the protein CASSDNGYNEQFF.

There are a few counts of this clone. This chain uses TRBV9 with TRBJ2-1; 7 bases line up with TRBD1. The CDR3 runs to 15 residues. V dropped 2 bases and J dropped 4; count of bases not matched to a gene: 6. In germline, CDR1 is SGDLS, CDR2 YYNGEE. The chain's CDR3 is CASSVDRVSYNEQFF. The DNA of the CDR3 is TGTGCCAGCAGCGTCGACAGGGTTTCTTACAATGAGCAGTTCTTC.